The source of this T cell receptor (beta chain) is a study of shared clonotypes between healthy human individuals. Sequencing used immunoSEQ multiplex PCR; TCRdb keeps in-frame clones, though not all of them. Of roughly 680,000 clones listed, around 70% are singletons. CDR1 is MGHRA and CDR2 is YSYEKL in the germline V gene. Deletions cut 4 bases from V and 6 bases from J, with 13 bases between. This CDR3 is built from 14 residues. The source is a woman between 25 and 40 years old in good health. The chain has TRBV4-1 and TRBJ1-5, with D perhaps matching TRBD1 (6 bases). Sequenced material: memory CD4+ T cells sorted from blood. The subset here: CD45RA-negative fraction. The CDR3 DNA reads as TGCGCCAGCAGCCCTTACCAACAGGGTCAGCCCCAGCATTTT. This encodes CASSPYQQGQPQHF.